Listed below are T cell receptor beta chains from one sample, sequenced in a study of blood T cell repertoires in COVID-19. TCRdb's copy holds only in-frame clones and misses some; the assay was immunoSEQ multiplex PCR. The sample lists approximately 110,000 clones; approximately 76% were seen once. Sequences were obtained from peripheral blood. The receptors here all came from a woman in her seventies with acute or convalescent COVID-19. CDR3s include the opening cysteine and the closing phenylalanine or tryptophan. The D gene is left open where the match is weak. Size is stated for part of the rows, as once, few or many counts, or as a class when the clone is expanded.

size: NA
V: TRBV6-5
J: TRBJ1-5
D: TRBD1
CDR3: CASSLTTGGGNQPQHF
DNA: TGTGCCAGCAGTTTAACTACAGGGGGAGGAAATCAGCCCCAGCATTTT

size: NA
V: TRBV5-1
J: TRBJ1-6
D: TRBD1
CDR3: CASSPGQGMSSYNSPLHF
DNA: TGCGCCAGCAGCCCGGGACAGGGGATGAGCTCCTATAATTCACCCCTCCACTTT

size: once
V: TRBV3-1/TRBV3-2
J: TRBJ1-6
D: TRBD1
CDR3: CASSPDRDSSPLHF
DNA: TGTGCCAGCAGCCCAGACAGGGATAGCTCACCCCTCCACTTT

size: NA
V: TRBV19
J: TRBJ1-2
D: TRBD1
CDR3: CASRTGQGDYGYTF
DNA: TGTGCCAGTAGGACAGGGCAAGGGGACTATGGCTACACCTTC

size: NA
V: TRBV15
J: TRBJ2-7
D: TRBD1
CDR3: CATSRRDSPYEQYF
DNA: TGTGCCACCAGCCGTCGGGACAGTCCCTACGAGCAGTACTTC

size: NA
V: TRBV10-3
J: TRBJ2-1
D: TRBD2
CDR3: CAIREGLAGNNEQFF
DNA: TGTGCCATCAGGGAGGGACTAGCGGGGAACAATGAGCAGTTCTTC

size: NA
V: TRBV6-6
J: TRBJ2-1
D: TRBD2
CDR3: CASSPGLAGGLWSYNEQFF
DNA: TGTGCCAGCAGTCCCGGACTAGCGGGGGGGCTTTGGTCCTACAATGAGCAGTTCTTC

size: few
V: TRBV5-1
J: TRBJ2-1
D: TRBD1
CDR3: CASSPGTGYNEQFF
DNA: TGCGCCAGCAGCCCCGGGACAGGGTACAATGAGCAGTTCTTC

size: NA
V: TRBV28
J: TRBJ1-2
D: NA
CDR3: CASSWLGGNYGYTF
DNA: TGTGCCAGCAGTTGGCTTGGAGGGAACTATGGCTACACCTTC

size: NA
V: TRBV3-1/TRBV3-2
J: TRBJ1-1
D: TRBD1
CDR3: CASRPGQDGAEAFF
DNA: TGTGCCAGCAGACCGGGACAGGATGGCGCTGAAGCTTTCTTT

size: NA
V: TRBV29-1
J: TRBJ2-7
D: NA
CDR3: CSVEDPLVGGYEQYF
DNA: TGCAGCGTTGAAGATCCCCTAGTTGGTGGCTACGAGCAGTACTTC